This is a list of T cell receptor beta chains from one sample in a study of regulatory T cells in long-lasting Graves disease. TCRdb reprocessed the multiplex PCR reads with MiXCR, giving one entry per CDR3 protein. Of about 620,000 distinct CDR3 sequences listed, 15% to 20% are singletons. These data are also associated with another study on T cells in Graves' hyperthyroidism and ophthalmopathy.

Here the sequenced sample was peripheral blood mononuclear cells (PBMCs), taken at new diagnosis, from a patient treated with antithyroid drugs. The receptors stem from a woman in her twenties or thirties with Graves disease. CDR3s leave out the opening cysteine and the closing phenylalanine or tryptophan. The D gene is left open where the match is weak.

d_call j_call cdr3_length v_call cdr3_aa
NA TRBJ2-1 11 TRBV30 AWMGEEYNEQF
TRBD2 TRBJ2-1 16 TRBV19 ASSIEGLAALFNNEQF
NA TRBJ1-6 13 TRBV5-1 ASSLGDAWNSPLH
NA TRBJ2-2 12 TRBV28 ASSLRRDTGELF
NA TRBJ2-5 14 TRBV2 ASSANFGTGAETQY
NA TRBJ1-4 14 TRBV12-3/TRBV12-4 ASSRIWGPSNEKLF
NA TRBJ2-1 14 TRBV4-1 ASSQVQRSSYNEQF
TRBD1 TRBJ2-2 14 TRBV7-8 ASSFTGGSNTGELF
TRBD2 TRBJ2-1 11 TRBV10-2 ASWIAGANEQF
TRBD1 TRBJ1-1 12 TRBV18 ASSRYGTGTEAF
TRBD2 TRBJ2-7 14 TRBV28 ASSRSGTSGTFEQY
NA TRBJ2-2 10 TRBV28 ASERHTGELF
TRBD1 TRBJ2-5 12 TRBV28 ASIKGGQEWTQY
NA TRBJ1-1 10 TRBV3-1 ASRSGRTEAF
TRBD1 TRBJ1-2 12 TRBV12-3/TRBV12-4 ASSQTQGAYGYT
TRBD2 TRBJ2-7 14 TRBV6-2/TRBV6-3 ASSSSGSAPITEQY
NA TRBJ2-2 13 TRBV7-6 ASSQTDRLTGELF
TRBD2 TRBJ2-1 13 TRBV2 ASSEAGLAGVQQF
NA TRBJ2-1 11 TRBV5-1 ASSLTPNNEQF
NA TRBJ1-6 11 TRBV3-1 ASSHLEGSPLH
TRBD2 TRBJ2-7 13 TRBV20-1 SARDSAKPAGEQY
NA TRBJ1-2 13 TRBV25-1 ASSEPGQPVHGYT
NA TRBJ1-1 14 TRBV28 ASTVSAGGAHTEAF
NA TRBJ1-1 11 TRBV18 ASTDKLNTEAF
TRBD1 TRBJ1-5 13 TRBV28 ASRDGQGHNQPQH
NA TRBJ1-6 12 TRBV7-6 ASSLGPNDSPLH
NA TRBJ1-1 13 TRBV2 ASTRTHLMNTEAF
NA TRBJ2-1 13 TRBV12-3/TRBV12-4 ASSFQSTASREQF
NA TRBJ2-2 11 TRBV29-1 SVDYRLTGELF
TRBD1 TRBJ2-1 14 TRBV6-5 ASSYRRTGSYNEQF
TRBD2 TRBJ2-3 12 TRBV5-6 ASSLGGEGDTQY
TRBD1 TRBJ1-1 17 TRBV27 ASSLFSTGDSTRNTEAF
NA TRBJ2-4 10 TRBV28 ASRYGKNIQY